These T cell receptor beta chains were read from a single sample in a study of regulatory T cells in long-lasting Graves disease. TCRdb re-analysed the multiplex PCR reads in MiXCR, keeping a single row per CDR3 protein. This table has approximately 440,000 distinct CDR3 sequences, 15% to 20% appearing once. This sample also appeared in a second study, on T cells in Graves' hyperthyroidism and ophthalmopathy.

The sequencing used peripheral blood mononuclear cells (PBMCs), collected at new diagnosis, from a patient treated with antithyroid drugs. The receptors originated from a man aged 40-55 years with Graves disease. CDR3s include the opening cysteine and the closing phenylalanine or tryptophan. Fields, in order: clone size, CDR3 length, D gene, J gene, V gene, CDR3 DNA, CDR3 protein. D genes are given only for firm matches. Some rows mark clone size as missing; the rest say once, few, many or name a class of expanded clone.

clone_size: many; cdr3_length: 17; d_call: TRBD2; j_call: TRBJ2-5; v_call: TRBV20-1; cdr3_nt: TGCAGTGCTAGAAAGGTTTGGGGAGGGCCGGGGCAAGAGACCCAGTACTTC; cdr3_aa: CSARKVWGGPGQETQYF
clone_size: .; cdr3_length: 14; d_call: TRBD2; j_call: TRBJ2-5; v_call: TRBV12-3/TRBV12-4; cdr3_nt: TGTGCCAGCAGTCCCGGGACTAGCTGGGAGACCCAGTACTTC; cdr3_aa: CASSPGTSWETQYF
clone_size: few; cdr3_length: 14; d_call: .; j_call: TRBJ1-6; v_call: TRBV28; cdr3_nt: TGTGCCAGCAGTCCCGTGCCCTGGGATTCACCCCTCCACTTT; cdr3_aa: CASSPVPWDSPLHF
clone_size: few; cdr3_length: 13; d_call: .; j_call: TRBJ1-4; v_call: TRBV5-6; cdr3_nt: TGTGCCAGCAGCTACGCGGGGGAGGAAAAACTGTTTTTT; cdr3_aa: CASSYAGEEKLFF
clone_size: few; cdr3_length: 16; d_call: .; j_call: TRBJ1-1; v_call: TRBV12-3/TRBV12-4; cdr3_nt: TGTGCCAGCAGCCGAGACTTCCGGGACGGGAACACTGAAGCTTTCTTT; cdr3_aa: CASSRDFRDGNTEAFF
clone_size: many; cdr3_length: 14; d_call: .; j_call: TRBJ2-3; v_call: TRBV6-2/TRBV6-3; cdr3_nt: TGTGCCAGCAGTTACTCGATATTGATGGATACGCAGTATTTT; cdr3_aa: CASSYSILMDTQYF
clone_size: many; cdr3_length: 14; d_call: TRBD1; j_call: TRBJ2-7; v_call: TRBV6-2/TRBV6-3; cdr3_nt: TGTGCCAGCACCAAATCGGGACAGCTCTACGAGCAGTACTTC; cdr3_aa: CASTKSGQLYEQYF
clone_size: few; cdr3_length: 13; d_call: TRBD1; j_call: TRBJ1-2; v_call: TRBV6-5; cdr3_nt: TGTGCCAGCAGTTATCAGGGGGGCTATGGCTACACCTTC; cdr3_aa: CASSYQGGYGYTF
clone_size: many; cdr3_length: 14; d_call: .; j_call: TRBJ2-1; v_call: TRBV12-3/TRBV12-4; cdr3_nt: TGTGCCAGCAAGACTACAGACTACAACAATGAGCAGTTCTTC; cdr3_aa: CASKTTDYNNEQFF
clone_size: .; cdr3_length: 16; d_call: TRBD1; j_call: TRBJ1-1; v_call: TRBV12-3/TRBV12-4; cdr3_nt: TGTGCCAGCAGTTTAGGGACAGGGGTTTGGGACACTGAAGCTTTCTTT; cdr3_aa: CASSLGTGVWDTEAFF
clone_size: few; cdr3_length: 14; d_call: .; j_call: TRBJ1-2; v_call: TRBV28; cdr3_nt: TGTGCCAGCAGTTCCCCTCAGCAGACCTATGGCTACACCTTC; cdr3_aa: CASSSPQQTYGYTF
clone_size: many; cdr3_length: 14; d_call: .; j_call: TRBJ2-5; v_call: TRBV18; cdr3_nt: TGTGCCAGCTCACCTCAAGGGGTTGAGGAGACCCAGTACTTC; cdr3_aa: CASSPQGVEETQYF
clone_size: .; cdr3_length: 16; d_call: TRBD2; j_call: TRBJ2-2; v_call: TRBV2; cdr3_nt: TGTGCCGGGGGGGTAGCGGGAGCTACGAACACTGGGGAGCTGTTTTTT; cdr3_aa: CAGGVAGATNTGELFF
clone_size: .; cdr3_length: 18; d_call: .; j_call: TRBJ1-5; v_call: TRBV3-1; cdr3_nt: TGTGCCAGCAGCCAAGAGTGGCCGGGGGGATGGAGCAATCAGCCCCAGCATTTT; cdr3_aa: CASSQEWPGGWSNQPQHF
clone_size: few; cdr3_length: 12; d_call: .; j_call: TRBJ1-2; v_call: TRBV29-1; cdr3_nt: TGCAGCGTCTTTGGAGGGGACTATGGCTACACCTTC; cdr3_aa: CSVFGGDYGYTF
clone_size: few; cdr3_length: 16; d_call: TRBD2; j_call: TRBJ2-2; v_call: TRBV18; cdr3_nt: TGTGCCAGCTCACCAGCGCCTAGCGGAGACACCGGGGAGCTGTTTTTT; cdr3_aa: CASSPAPSGDTGELFF
clone_size: .; cdr3_length: 12; d_call: TRBD1; j_call: TRBJ2-7; v_call: TRBV29-1; cdr3_nt: TGCAGCGGCATCTGGACAGGAGGCGAGCAGTACTTC; cdr3_aa: CSGIWTGGEQYF
clone_size: many; cdr3_length: 13; d_call: .; j_call: TRBJ2-7; v_call: TRBV28; cdr3_nt: TGTGCCAGCAGTTCCCATAGCTCCTACGAGCAGTACTTC; cdr3_aa: CASSSHSSYEQYF
clone_size: many; cdr3_length: 14; d_call: .; j_call: TRBJ2-7; v_call: TRBV24-1; cdr3_nt: TGTGCCACCAGTTCAACAGGAATCGCCTACGAGCAGTACTTC; cdr3_aa: CATSSTGIAYEQYF
clone_size: few; cdr3_length: 12; d_call: .; j_call: TRBJ1-5; v_call: TRBV15; cdr3_nt: TGTGCCACCAGCAGAGATGATCAGCCCCAGCATTTT; cdr3_aa: CATSRDDQPQHF
clone_size: many; cdr3_length: 15; d_call: TRBD1; j_call: TRBJ2-3; v_call: TRBV28; cdr3_nt: TGTGCCAGCAGTGGATCGGGACAGGGGTCAGATACGCAGTATTTT; cdr3_aa: CASSGSGQGSDTQYF
clone_size: few; cdr3_length: 15; d_call: .; j_call: TRBJ2-7; v_call: TRBV28; cdr3_nt: TGTGCCAGCAGTTCCCCTATCGGGAAGTTCTACGAGCAGTACTTC; cdr3_aa: CASSSPIGKFYEQYF
clone_size: .; cdr3_length: 15; d_call: .; j_call: TRBJ1-2; v_call: TRBV5-1; cdr3_nt: TGCGCCAGCAGCTTGGGAGGGGTGTTTCGCTATGGCTACACCTTC; cdr3_aa: CASSLGGVFRYGYTF
clone_size: .; cdr3_length: 14; d_call: .; j_call: TRBJ2-7; v_call: TRBV7-9; cdr3_nt: TGTGCCAGCAGCTTAGCGACTTCCCCTAAGGAGCAGTACTTC; cdr3_aa: CASSLATSPKEQYF
clone_size: few; cdr3_length: 14; d_call: .; j_call: TRBJ1-1; v_call: TRBV27; cdr3_nt: TGTGCCAGCCAAGCGTGGGTCCCAAACACTGAAGCTTTCTTT; cdr3_aa: CASQAWVPNTEAFF
clone_size: few; cdr3_length: 13; d_call: .; j_call: TRBJ2-1; v_call: TRBV7-3; cdr3_nt: TGTGCCAGCAGCCTACAGAGAACCAATGAGCAGTTCTTC; cdr3_aa: CASSLQRTNEQFF
clone_size: many; cdr3_length: 15; d_call: TRBD1; j_call: TRBJ2-7; v_call: TRBV5-6; cdr3_nt: TGTGCCAGCATTCAGGGGGCACGCGGCGGCAGCGAGCAGTACTTC; cdr3_aa: CASIQGARGGSEQYF
clone_size: many; cdr3_length: 13; d_call: .; j_call: TRBJ2-1; v_call: TRBV12-3/TRBV12-4; cdr3_nt: TGTGCCAGCAGTTTAGAGATAGCCAGTGAGCAGTTCTTC; cdr3_aa: CASSLEIASEQFF
clone_size: many; cdr3_length: 13; d_call: .; j_call: TRBJ1-2; v_call: TRBV20-1; cdr3_nt: TGCAGTGCTAGCCTCGACAAAGCCCATGGCTACACCTTC; cdr3_aa: CSASLDKAHGYTF
clone_size: .; cdr3_length: 13; d_call: .; j_call: TRBJ2-3; v_call: TRBV7-9; cdr3_nt: TGTGCCAGCAGCCCTCGGGGCGCAAATACGCAGTATTTT; cdr3_aa: CASSPRGANTQYF
clone_size: many; cdr3_length: 14; d_call: .; j_call: TRBJ2-2; v_call: TRBV3-1; cdr3_nt: TGTGCCAGCAGCCGGGGGCCGAACACCGGGGAGCTGTTTTTT; cdr3_aa: CASSRGPNTGELFF
clone_size: few; cdr3_length: 14; d_call: .; j_call: TRBJ1-5; v_call: TRBV5-1; cdr3_nt: TGCGCCAGCAGCTTCGACGGGGGGAATCAGCCCCAGCATTTT; cdr3_aa: CASSFDGGNQPQHF
clone_size: .; cdr3_length: 18; d_call: TRBD2; j_call: TRBJ2-1; v_call: TRBV10-3; cdr3_nt: TGTGCCATCAGTGAGAGTCTAGTGGGAGGGCCAACCTACAATGAGCAGTTCTTC; cdr3_aa: CAISESLVGGPTYNEQFF
clone_size: many; cdr3_length: 14; d_call: .; j_call: TRBJ1-1; v_call: TRBV28; cdr3_nt: TGTGCCAGCAGTTTAGGGGGAAGGGGGACTGAAGCTTTCTTT; cdr3_aa: CASSLGGRGTEAFF
clone_size: many; cdr3_length: 14; d_call: .; j_call: TRBJ2-4; v_call: TRBV20-1; cdr3_nt: TGCAGTGCTAGCCCCATTAATGCCAAAAACATTCAGTACTTC; cdr3_aa: CSASPINAKNIQYF
clone_size: few; cdr3_length: 13; d_call: TRBD1; j_call: TRBJ1-5; v_call: TRBV20-1; cdr3_nt: TGCAGTGCTAGAGGGACAGGGGATCAGCCCCAGCATTTT; cdr3_aa: CSARGTGDQPQHF
clone_size: many; cdr3_length: 16; d_call: TRBD2; j_call: TRBJ2-3; v_call: TRBV12-3/TRBV12-4; cdr3_nt: TGTGCCAGCAGTTCTAGCGGGAGAGTAAGAGGAGATACGCAGTATTTT; cdr3_aa: CASSSSGRVRGDTQYF
clone_size: many; cdr3_length: 15; d_call: TRBD2; j_call: TRBJ2-1; v_call: TRBV30; cdr3_nt: TGTGCCTGGAGTGTAGGGCTAGCGGGCTACAATGAGCAGTTCTTC; cdr3_aa: CAWSVGLAGYNEQFF
clone_size: .; cdr3_length: 13; d_call: .; j_call: TRBJ1-2; v_call: TRBV5-8; cdr3_nt: TGTGCCAGCAGCTTACAAGCAGGGGATGGCTACACCTTC; cdr3_aa: CASSLQAGDGYTF
clone_size: few; cdr3_length: 20; d_call: .; j_call: TRBJ2-7; v_call: TRBV20-1; cdr3_nt: TGCAGTGCTAGAGCCCTCAATAAGGGGAGAAGCATGGCAATTACCTACGAGCAGTACTTC; cdr3_aa: CSARALNKGRSMAITYEQYF
clone_size: many; cdr3_length: 14; d_call: .; j_call: TRBJ2-3; v_call: TRBV5-1; cdr3_nt: TGCGCCAGCAGCTCCTCGGCAGGCACAGATACGCAGTATTTT; cdr3_aa: CASSSSAGTDTQYF
clone_size: .; cdr3_length: 14; d_call: TRBD2; j_call: TRBJ2-7; v_call: TRBV29-1; cdr3_nt: TGCAGCGTGACCCGACCTAGCGGGGGATACGAGCAGTACTTC; cdr3_aa: CSVTRPSGGYEQYF
clone_size: .; cdr3_length: 15; d_call: .; j_call: TRBJ1-5; v_call: TRBV19; cdr3_nt: TGTGCCAGTAGAACCCGGACGGATAGCAATCAGCCCCAGCATTTT; cdr3_aa: CASRTRTDSNQPQHF
clone_size: .; cdr3_length: 13; d_call: TRBD1; j_call: TRBJ2-2; v_call: TRBV20-1; cdr3_nt: TGCAGTGCCGGGACAGGGGACACCGGGGAGCTGTTTTTT; cdr3_aa: CSAGTGDTGELFF
clone_size: many; cdr3_length: 15; d_call: TRBD1; j_call: TRBJ1-4; v_call: TRBV11-2; cdr3_nt: TGTGCCAGCAGCTTAGGAGACAGGGGGAACGAAAAACTGTTTTTT; cdr3_aa: CASSLGDRGNEKLFF
clone_size: .; cdr3_length: 13; d_call: .; j_call: TRBJ2-7; v_call: TRBV20-1; cdr3_nt: TGCAGTGGAGTTACCCCTGATCGGGACGAGCAGTACTTC; cdr3_aa: CSGVTPDRDEQYF
clone_size: many; cdr3_length: 15; d_call: .; j_call: TRBJ2-7; v_call: TRBV20-1; cdr3_nt: TGCAGTGCTAGAGATCCGGCCCAGCCTCACTACGAGCAGTACTTC; cdr3_aa: CSARDPAQPHYEQYF
clone_size: many; cdr3_length: 14; d_call: .; j_call: TRBJ2-7; v_call: TRBV10-3; cdr3_nt: TGTGCCATCAGTGAGTCGAACGGGGGTTACGAGCAGTACTTC; cdr3_aa: CAISESNGGYEQYF
clone_size: .; cdr3_length: 12; d_call: TRBD1; j_call: TRBJ1-2; v_call: TRBV6-1; cdr3_nt: TGTGCCAGCAGTGGCGGACAGGTGGGCTACACCTTC; cdr3_aa: CASSGGQVGYTF
clone_size: .; cdr3_length: 13; d_call: .; j_call: TRBJ1-1; v_call: TRBV9; cdr3_nt: TGTGCCAGCAGCGACCTGGGGGGTAGTGAAGCTTTCTTT; cdr3_aa: CASSDLGGSEAFF
clone_size: few; cdr3_length: 12; d_call: .; j_call: TRBJ2-7; v_call: TRBV24-1; cdr3_nt: TGTGCCACCGCTTCCGACACCCCGGAGCAGTACTTC; cdr3_aa: CATASDTPEQYF
clone_size: few; cdr3_length: 15; d_call: TRBD1; j_call: TRBJ1-5; v_call: TRBV20-1; cdr3_nt: TGCAGTGCTAGAGATTCCAGGGGGACGATTCAGCCCCAGCATTTT; cdr3_aa: CSARDSRGTIQPQHF
clone_size: many; cdr3_length: 13; d_call: TRBD1; j_call: TRBJ1-1; v_call: TRBV11-2; cdr3_nt: TGTGCCAGCAGCGGTACAGGGGGCGTATACGCTTTCTTT; cdr3_aa: CASSGTGGVYAFF
clone_size: .; cdr3_length: 15; d_call: .; j_call: TRBJ2-1; v_call: TRBV7-9; cdr3_nt: TGTGCCAGCAGCTTATTGGGAGGAGGGTTCTATGAGCAGTTCTTC; cdr3_aa: CASSLLGGGFYEQFF
clone_size: many; cdr3_length: 17; d_call: .; j_call: TRBJ1-3; v_call: TRBV7-8; cdr3_nt: TGTGCCAGCAGCTTATCCGGGACAATGATGGCTGGAAACACCATATATTTT; cdr3_aa: CASSLSGTMMAGNTIYF
clone_size: few; cdr3_length: 13; d_call: .; j_call: TRBJ1-4; v_call: TRBV20-1; cdr3_nt: TGCAGTGCTACCCCGGGACTTAGGGAAAAACTGTTTTTT; cdr3_aa: CSATPGLREKLFF
clone_size: .; cdr3_length: 16; d_call: .; j_call: TRBJ2-2; v_call: TRBV5-8; cdr3_nt: TGTGCCAGCAGCTTGGGTGAGGGGCCGGACACCGGGGAGCTGTTTTTT; cdr3_aa: CASSLGEGPDTGELFF